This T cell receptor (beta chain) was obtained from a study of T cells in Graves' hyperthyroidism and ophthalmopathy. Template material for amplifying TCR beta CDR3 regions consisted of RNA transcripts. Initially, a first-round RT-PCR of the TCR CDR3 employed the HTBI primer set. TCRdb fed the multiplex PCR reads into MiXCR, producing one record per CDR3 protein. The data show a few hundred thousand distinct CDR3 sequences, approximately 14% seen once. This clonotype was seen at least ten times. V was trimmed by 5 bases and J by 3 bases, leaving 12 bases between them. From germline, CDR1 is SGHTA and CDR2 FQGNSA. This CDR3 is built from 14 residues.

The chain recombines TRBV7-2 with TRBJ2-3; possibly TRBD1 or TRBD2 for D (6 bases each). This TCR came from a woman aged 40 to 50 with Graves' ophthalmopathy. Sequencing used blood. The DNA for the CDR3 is TGTGCCAGCAGCATTAGGGGGGTAACAGATACGCAGTATTTT. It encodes CASSIRGVTDTQYF.